This T cell receptor (beta chain) appears in the sequencing data of a study of cytomegalovirus exposure and HLA in healthy donors. General study findings and limits: Most TCR beta V segments were productive about 90% or about 30% of the time in an earlier analysis.

The PCR was carried out with 60 Vbeta primers and 13 Jbeta primers. Repertoires were generated with immunoSEQ multiplex PCR, while TCRdb's copy carries only in-frame clones and drops some. This table holds around 180,000 clones, around 85% found once. As concerns this clone: The antigen is unknown.

The ends were cut back, 0 bases at V and 5 bases at J, with 11 bases in the middle. The CDR3 extends over 14 amino acids. This rearrangement joins TRBV23-1 to TRBJ2-7; a weak D match, TRBD1 (5 bases). TRBV23-1 is annotated as an ORF whose role is uncertain. The clonotype was recovered from a boy between 2 and 10 years old in good health and CMV-seronegative. The sequenced material came from PBMCs. The DNA of the CDR3 is TGCGCCAGCAGTCAATCCGGAAAACAGGACGAGCAGTACGTC. Encoded protein: CASSQSGKQDEQYV.